One sample yielded the 13 T cell receptor beta chains listed below, sequenced in a study of blood T cell repertoires in COVID-19. Only in-frame clones appear in the TCRdb table, and some are missing; sequencing was by immunoSEQ multiplex PCR. The sample holds around 120,000 clones, approximately 87% seen once. The specimen was peripheral blood. The source is a woman aged 70 to 79 with acute or convalescent COVID-19.

CDR3 nucleotides: TGTGCCAGCAGTTTAGGGGCGGGGGAGGTCTATGGCTACACCTTC. Its protein product is CASSLGAGEVYGYTF. The genes are TRBV27 and TRBJ1-2, with D possibly TRBD1 on 5 matching bases. V was pared by 2 bases and J by 4 bases, with 14 bases between. CDR3 length: 15 amino acids. CDR1 is MNHEY and CDR2 is SMNVEV in the germline V gene (reference sequence).

The V and J genes are TRBV5-1 and TRBJ1-1; D ambiguous. The length of the CDR3 is 17 residues. Trimming took off 0 bases at V and 0 bases at J, with 15 bases between the two ends. CDR1 and CDR2 from the germline V gene are SGHRS and YFSETQ. CDR3 protein: CASSLGVGVHMNTEAFF. The CDR3 DNA reads as TGCGCCAGCAGCTTGGGGGTCGGAGTTCATATGAACACTGAAGCTTTCTTT.

J is TRBJ1-5 and V is TRBV28; D gene ambiguous. The CDR3 has 15 residues. The germline V gene has CDR1 MDHEN and CDR2 SYDVKM. Between the trimmed V and J ends, which lost 6 bases and 4 bases, there was a span of 16 bases. The CDR3 protein is CASRVAPPGNQPQHF. DNA for the CDR3: TGTGCCAGCAGAGTGGCCCCTCCTGGTAATCAGCCCCAGCATTTT.

The V call is TRBV27, the J call TRBJ1-5, with D possibly TRBD1 on 6 matching bases. CDR1 and CDR2 (germline): MNHEY, SMNVEV (reference sequence). This CDR3 spans 16 amino acids. V lost 1 base, J lost 4 bases, and 14 bases lay in between. The CDR3 DNA reads as TGTGCCAGCAGTTTATTAGGGGGTGTTGGGAATCAGCCCCAGCATTTT. This translates into CASSLLGGVGNQPQHF.

With regard to this clone: This CDR3 is also generated by other DNA sequences in the sample. The rearrangement joins TRBV30 to TRBJ2-7; 7 bases match TRBD2. V shed 0 bases, J shed 4 bases, and the junction held 6 bases outside the gene matches. The CDR3 length is 14 residues. Germline CDR1 and CDR2: GTSNPN and SVGIG (reference sequence). In DNA, the CDR3 is TGTGCCTGGAGTGTAGGCGGGGGACTATACGAGCAGTACTTC. It codes for CAWSVGGGLYEQYF.

The chain employs TRBV11-2 and TRBJ2-6; D is possibly TRBD2 (6 bases). The germline gives CDR1 SGHAT, CDR2 FQNNGV. The CDR3 length is 15 residues. The ends were cut back, 2 bases at V and 6 bases at J, with 11 bases in the middle. The CDR3: CASSLSSGEANVLTF. Written as DNA, the CDR3 is TGTGCCAGCAGCTTATCGTCGGGAGAGGCCAACGTCCTGACTTTC.

Only one count was recorded for this clone. The rearrangement links TRBV2 to TRBJ1-6; TRBD1 is a possible D gene (6 bases). CDR1 is SNHLY and CDR2 is FYNNEI in the germline V gene. V was cut by 6 bases and J by 6 bases, with 15 bases left in between. The CDR3 totals 15 residues. The CDR3 protein is CASRTTGNANSPLHF. Written as DNA, the CDR3 is TGTGCCAGCAGAACGACAGGAAATGCTAATTCACCCCTCCACTTT. Drawing the rest from reference TRBV2 and TRBJ1-6, the complete variable domain is EPEVTQTPSHQVTQMGQEVILRCVPISNHLYFYWYRQILGQKVEFLVSFYNNEISEKSEIFDDQFSVERPDGSNFTLKIRSTKLEDSAMYFCASRTTGNANSPLHFGNGTRLTVT.

This chain uses TRBV4-1 with TRBJ2-5; perhaps TRBD1 as D (7 bases). CDR1 is MGHRA and CDR2 is YSYEKL in the germline V gene. The ends were cut back, 0 bases at V and 2 bases at J, with 16 bases in the middle. The CDR3 spans 17 residues. The CDR3 nucleotides read TGCGCCAGCAGCCAAGATCTGTTCGGGGGACAGCAAGAGACCCAGTACTTC. Residues: CASSQDLFGGQQETQYF.

This rearrangement joins TRBV6-5 to TRBJ1-1; 11 bases agree with TRBD1. Germline CDR1 reads MNHEY; CDR2 reads SVGAGI. This CDR3 region has 12 residues. J lost 10 bases, V lost 5 bases, and 3 bases had no gene match. CDR3 in DNA: TGTGCCAGCAGTCCGGGACAGGGGGGAGCTTTCTTT. Its translation: CASSPGQGGAFF.

The gene calls are TRBV10-3 and TRBJ2-5; weak D call: TRBD2 (6 bases). The CDR3 has 19 amino acids. Germline V CDR1 and CDR2: ENHRY, SYGVKD. V was clipped by 0 bases and J by 0 bases, with 20 bases between them. CDR3 DNA: TGTGCCATCAGTGAGTCGGGTTTATCGGCGGGGCTGTACCAAGAGACCCAGTACTTC. Translating it yields CAISESGLSAGLYQETQYF.

This chain connects TRBV28 to TRBJ1-1, with D unresolved. The CDR3 runs 12 residues. Germline CDR1 MDHEN, CDR2 SYDVKM. The V end lost 10 bases, the J end lost 11 bases, and 20 bases lay between the germline ends. CDR3 loop: CATTSGIPTAFF. Written as DNA, the CDR3 is TGTGCCACTACCTCCGGGATCCCCACGGCTTTCTTT.

The CDR3 bases are TGTGCCAGCAGAGAGACAGGGGGCCACTATGGCTACACCTTC. It specifies CASRETGGHYGYTF. V and J are TRBV6-5 and TRBJ1-2; TRBD1 aligns across 10 bases. Germline loops: CDR1 MNHEY, CDR2 SVGAGI. The V gene end was trimmed by 6 bases and the J gene end by 3 bases; junction bases not matched to a gene: 4. The CDR3 loop spans 14 amino acids.

The J gene is TRBJ1-5, the V gene TRBV3-1 (or the pseudogene TRBV3-2); perhaps TRBD1 as D (6 bases). Germline V gene data show CDR1 as LGHDT and CDR2 as YNNKEL (reference sequence). This CDR3 spans 16 amino acids. V was cut by 1 base and J by 2 bases, with 12 bases left in between. CDR3 DNA: TGTGCCAGCAGCCAAGCAGGGGCTGGGGGCAATCAGCCCCAGCATTTT. Its translation: CASSQAGAGGNQPQHF.